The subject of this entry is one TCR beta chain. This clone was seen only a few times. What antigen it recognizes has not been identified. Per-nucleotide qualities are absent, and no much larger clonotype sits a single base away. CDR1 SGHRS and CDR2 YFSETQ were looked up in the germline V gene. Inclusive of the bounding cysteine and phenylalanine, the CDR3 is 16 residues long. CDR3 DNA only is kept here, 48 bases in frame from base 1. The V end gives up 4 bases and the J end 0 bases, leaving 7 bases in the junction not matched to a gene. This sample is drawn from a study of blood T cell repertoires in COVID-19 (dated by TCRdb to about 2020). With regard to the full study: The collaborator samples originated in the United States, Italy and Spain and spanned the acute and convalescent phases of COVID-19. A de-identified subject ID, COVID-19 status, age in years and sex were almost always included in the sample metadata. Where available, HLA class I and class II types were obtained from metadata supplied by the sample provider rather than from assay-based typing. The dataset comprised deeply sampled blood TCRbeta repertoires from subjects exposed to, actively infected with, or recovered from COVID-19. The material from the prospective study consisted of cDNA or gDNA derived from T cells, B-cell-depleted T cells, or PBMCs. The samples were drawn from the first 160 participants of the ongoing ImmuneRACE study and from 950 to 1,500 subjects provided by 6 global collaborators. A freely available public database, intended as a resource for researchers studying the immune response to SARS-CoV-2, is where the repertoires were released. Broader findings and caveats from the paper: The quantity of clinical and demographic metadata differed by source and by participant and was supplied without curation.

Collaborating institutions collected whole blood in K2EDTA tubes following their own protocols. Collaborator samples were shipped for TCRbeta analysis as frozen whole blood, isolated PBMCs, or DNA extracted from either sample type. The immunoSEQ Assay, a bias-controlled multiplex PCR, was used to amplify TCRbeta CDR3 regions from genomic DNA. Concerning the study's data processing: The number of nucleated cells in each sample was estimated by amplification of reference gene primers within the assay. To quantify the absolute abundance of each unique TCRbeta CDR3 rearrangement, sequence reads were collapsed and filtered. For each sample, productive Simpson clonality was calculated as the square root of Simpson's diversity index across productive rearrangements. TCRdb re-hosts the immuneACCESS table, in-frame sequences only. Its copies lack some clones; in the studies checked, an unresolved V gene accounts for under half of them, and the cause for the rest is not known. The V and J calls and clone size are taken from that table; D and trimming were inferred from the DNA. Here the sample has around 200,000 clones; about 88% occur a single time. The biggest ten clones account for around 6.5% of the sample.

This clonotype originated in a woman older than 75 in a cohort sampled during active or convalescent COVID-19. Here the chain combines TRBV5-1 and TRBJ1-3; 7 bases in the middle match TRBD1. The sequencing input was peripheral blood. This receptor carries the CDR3 CASSLSTGNSGNTIYF. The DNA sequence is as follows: TGCGCCAGCAGCCTTTCGACAGGGAACTCTGGAAACACCATATATTTT.